The 9 T cell receptor beta chains in this list originate from one sample, sequenced in a study of graft-versus-host responses after intestinal transplantation. Sequencing used immunoSEQ multiplex PCR; TCRdb keeps in-frame clones, though not all of them. This table holds 15,000 to 20,000 clones, approximately 83% found once. Tissue from the graft was processed to free its intraepithelial and lamina propria lymphocytes. This specimen was ileum tissue, taken less than 600 days after intestinal transplantation. The source of these receptors is a human patient who received an intestinal transplant, so some T cells may come from the graft donor.

This clone showed up just a few times. This chain links TRBV14 with TRBJ1-1; D gene ambiguous. There are 14 residues in the CDR3. Trimming took off 0 bases at V and 0 bases at J, with 5 bases between the two ends. The germline CDR1 and CDR2 sequences are SGHDN and FVKESK. CDR3 nucleotides: TGTGCCAGCAGCCAAGATCCGTTGAACACTGAAGCTTTCTTT. Encoded protein: CASSQDPLNTEAFF. Variable domain in full (rest from reference TRBV14 and TRBJ1-1): EAGVTQFPSHSVIEKGQTVTLRCDPISGHDNLYWYRRVMGKEIKFLLHFVKESKQDESGMPNNRFLAERTGGTYSTLKVQPAELEDSGVYFCASSQDPLNTEAFFGQGTRLTVV.

DNA for the CDR3: TGTGCCAGCTCACCACCGACAGGGTGGCCTGGCTACACCTTC. Encoded protein: CASSPPTGWPGYTF. This chain joins TRBV18 and TRBJ1-2; 7 bases match TRBD1. In germline, CDR1 is KGHSH, CDR2 LQKENI. V shed 0 bases, J shed 7 bases, and the junction held 5 bases outside the gene matches. The CDR3 contains 14 residues.

J is TRBJ2-7 and V is TRBV10-3; D gene unclear. Trimming took 6 bases from V and 0 from J, leaving 15 bases between them. The CDR3 is 15 residues long. Germline loops: CDR1 ENHRY, CDR2 SYGVKD. CDR3 region: CAISFGHSSSYEQYF. In DNA, the CDR3 is TGTGCCATCAGCTTTGGTCATTCGAGCTCCTACGAGCAGTACTTC.

The V and J genes are TRBV25-1 and TRBJ2-7; possibly TRBD1 for D (6 bases). V lost 0 bases, J lost 5 bases, and 17 bases lay in between. Per germline, CDR1 MGHDK and CDR2 SYGVNS. The CDR3 runs to 16 residues. In nucleotides, the CDR3 is TGTGCCAGCAGTGAATATTATGTCGCAGGGGCCCACGAGCAGTACTTC. This sequence encodes CASSEYYVAGAHEQYF.

The chain recombines TRBV6-1 with TRBJ1-5; D is undetermined. Between the trimmed V and J ends, which lost 3 bases and 0 bases, there was a span of 12 bases. This CDR3 has 16 amino acids. In germline, CDR1 is MNHNS, CDR2 SASEGT. Written as DNA, the CDR3 is TGTGCCAGCAGTGAGTCCGGTTTCTATAGCAATCAGCCCCAGCATTTT. Amino acids: CASSESGFYSNQPQHF.

This clone showed up just once. The V call is TRBV7-6, the J call TRBJ2-5; no definite D call. In germline, CDR1 is SGHVS, CDR2 FNYEAQ. The CDR3 length is 11 residues. The ends were cut back, 5 bases at V and 0 bases at J, with 1 base in the middle. The CDR3 nucleotides are TGTGCCAGCAGCAACCAAGAGACCCAGTACTTC. Protein product: CASSNQETQYF.

This chain connects TRBV27 to TRBJ2-6; perhaps TRBD1 as D (6 bases). V lost 4 bases and J lost 2, with 15 bases in between. The V gene's germline CDR1 is MNHEY and CDR2 SMNVEV (reference sequence). The CDR3 runs 17 residues. In nucleotides, the CDR3 is TGTGCCAGCAGTTCGGGACAAGTTGGCGCTGGGGCCAACGTCCTGACTTTC. Its protein product is CASSSGQVGAGANVLTF.

This clone turned up a few times. The chain has TRBV29-1 and TRBJ2-7; D remains unclear. This CDR3 spans 13 amino acids. V was trimmed by 4 bases and J by 6 bases, leaving 16 bases between them. The germline gives CDR1 SQVTM, CDR2 ANQGSEA. The CDR3 region is CSVGKGPWGEQYF. Written as DNA, the CDR3 is TGCAGCGTTGGGAAGGGTCCATGGGGCGAGCAGTACTTC.

This clone has a single count. The rearrangement uses TRBV6-4 and TRBJ1-5, with TRBD1 matching 7 bases. V shed 8 bases and J 3 bases; nucleotides not matched to a gene: 7. Germline V gives CDR1 MRHNA, CDR2 SNTAGT. The CDR3 sequence is 14 residues long. In nucleotides, the CDR3 is TGTGCCAGCGCCGGGCAGGGGGACAATCAGCCCCAGCATTTT. Translation gives CASAGQGDNQPQHF.